This TCR beta chain derives from a study of T cell responses to AZD1222 COVID-19 vaccine (dated by TCRdb to 2020 to 2022). Background on the whole study: AZD1222 recipients with second doses at about 4 weeks or about 12 weeks were pooled, because spike-specific TCR depth and breadth did not differ between schedules. Trial participants were enrolled into age subgroups of 18-55, 56-69 and 70-plus years, which contained 148, 28 and 57 TCR-sequenced participants, respectively. A total of under 250 trial participants underwent TCR sequencing, of whom approximately 200 had received two doses of AZD1222 and some 26 had received two doses of the MenACWY control vaccine.

The CDR3 regions of human TCRbeta chains were subjected to immunosequencing. In the original analysis: TCRs in the repertoires were compared against a reference library of SARS-CoV-2-specific TCRs that had been generated with the MIRA antigen-specificity platform. Breadth was defined as the fraction of unique TCRs that were SARS-CoV-2-associated, and depth was defined as the fraction of total T cells that were SARS-CoV-2-associated. Using the MIRA data, each spike-specific TCR was mapped to the spike region that the TCR reacts to and placed in a CD4 or CD8 class. Log10-transformed breadth and depth values were compared by one-way ANOVA with Sidak's multiple comparisons tests. The source is immuneACCESS, and TCRdb retained only in-frame sequences with V and J called. Part of the clones is not carried over; for the studies checked, unresolved V genes explain less than half of this, and the remainder is unexplained. That table is the source of V, J and clone size, and D and trimming were worked out from the DNA. The sample table contains about 120,000 clones; only one count was recorded for just over 85% of them. The top ten clonotypes cover under 25% of the sample.

In regard to this clone: Its antigen is not yet known. No qualities accompany the bases; no much larger clone lies one base away.

V has 5 bases trimmed and J has 4 bases trimmed; junction bases matching no gene number 10. The CDR3 measures 16 amino acids from cysteine to phenylalanine. Only the CDR3 DNA is retained, 48 bases long and in frame from the first base. CDR1 and CDR2, looked up from the germline V gene, are SGHVS and FNYEAQ. Summary of the overall study and its limitations: Vaccine-associated CD4 TCRs spanned the whole spike protein, with dominant responses in regions 160-218 and 743-854. Participants were mostly white British, with more females than males. The authors suggested clonal diversity may have been underestimated. Conclusions about previously exposed vaccinees are limited because only six or seven AZD1222 recipients were SARS-CoV-2 seropositive at baseline. Epitopes outside the regions mutated in the B.1.351 and B.1.1.7 variants were reportedly recognized by nearly half of the unique spike-specific TCRs. After two AZD1222 doses, both the breadth and the depth of spike-specific TCRs were significantly higher than at day 0 and than in MenACWY recipients. No day 14 peak-response samples were available, so repertoires were characterized only after the peak T cell response. In the small 56-69-year group, the increase in depth fell short of significance, most likely because of low power.

Taken with the paper, the label for time point translates to: baseline before first vaccination. Vaccinee samples came from UK trials COV001 and COV002, including a single-blind randomized controlled phase 2/3 trial of AZD1222 (ChAdOx1 nCoV-19) in healthy adults. Trial participant PBMC samples were collected at day 0 and day 28 after the second dose for TCRbeta chain sequencing. The clonotype comes from an adult in good health. The chain was built from TRBV7-6 and TRBJ2-2; 7 junctional bases match TRBD1. The sample here was peripheral blood, taken on day 0 of AZD1222 vaccination. The DNA is TGTGCCAGCAGCCCTCAAGGGGGCACGGGCACCGGGGAGCTGTTTTTT. Translated, it gives CASSPQGGTGTGELFF.